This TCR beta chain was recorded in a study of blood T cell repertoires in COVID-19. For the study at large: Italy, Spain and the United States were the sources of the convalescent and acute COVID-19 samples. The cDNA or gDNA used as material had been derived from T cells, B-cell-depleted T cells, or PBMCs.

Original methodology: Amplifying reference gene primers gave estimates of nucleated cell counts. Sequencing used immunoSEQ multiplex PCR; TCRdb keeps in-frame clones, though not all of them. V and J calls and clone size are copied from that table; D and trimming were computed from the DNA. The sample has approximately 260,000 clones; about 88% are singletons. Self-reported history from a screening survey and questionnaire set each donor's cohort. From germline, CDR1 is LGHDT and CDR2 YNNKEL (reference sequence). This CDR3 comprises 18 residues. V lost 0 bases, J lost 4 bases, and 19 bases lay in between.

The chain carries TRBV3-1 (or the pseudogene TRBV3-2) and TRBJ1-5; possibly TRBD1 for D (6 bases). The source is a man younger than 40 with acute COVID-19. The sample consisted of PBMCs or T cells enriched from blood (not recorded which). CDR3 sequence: CASSQDPLQGNPNQPQHF. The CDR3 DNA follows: TGTGCCAGCAGCCAAGACCCCCTTCAGGGGAATCCGAATCAGCCCCAGCATTTT.